This is a list of T cell receptor beta chains from one sample in a study of patients and donors after allogeneic stem cell transplantation. TCRdb re-analysed the RT-PCR reads in MiXCR, keeping a single row per CDR3 protein. The profile covers about 15,000 distinct CDR3 sequences, with about 30% appearing a single time and approximately 40% taken by the ten largest. Source material: blood, either unsorted or a sorted T cell fraction (not recorded which). The source is a human donor who was either an allogeneic HSCT recipient or a stem cell or donor lymphocyte infusion donor (not recorded which). It is not recorded whose cells these are; they may come from a transplant donor. Both conserved end residues are trimmed from each CDR3.

J | V | CDR3
TRBJ1-5 | TRBV5-1 | ASSPTGGQNQPQH
TRBJ2-2 | TRBV4-1 | ASRPSAGVHTGELF
TRBJ1-2 | TRBV7-2 | ASSLVGGDGYT
TRBJ1-5 | TRBV27 | ASRGRGSWVNQPQH
TRBJ1-4 | TRBV25-1 | ASSNGDLNEKLF
TRBJ1-6 | TRBV10-3 | AISDPGGGNSPLH
TRBJ1-2 | TRBV12-3/TRBV12-4 | ASSLSGGNYGYT
TRBJ1-3 | TRBV5-1 | ASSFGSSGNTIY
TRBJ1-4 | TRBV7-3 | ASSLSGTRDEKLF
TRBJ2-7 | TRBV7-9 | ASSLMWASYEQY
TRBJ1-1 | TRBV5-1 | ASSFGPYTEAF
TRBJ2-7 | TRBV5-1 | ASSYGQSSYEQY
TRBJ2-5 | TRBV28 | ASSPWVGEQETQY
TRBJ1-5 | TRBV2 | ASSGSGTGEHIRH
TRBJ1-1 | TRBV15 | ATSRAFRGLEAF
TRBJ2-4 | TRBV10-3 | AIKRQGAKNIQY